This TCR beta chain originates from a study of cytomegalovirus exposure and HLA in healthy donors. Primers: 60 Vbeta forward and 13 Jbeta reverse. Profiled with immunoSEQ multiplex PCR; TCRdb holds only in-frame clones, not every one. Its table lists about 74,000 clones. The TCR comes from a female donor in good health and CMV-seropositive. The sample taken for sequencing was PBMCs.

The CDR3 protein is CASSLDWGGGPQHF. CDR3 DNA sequence: TGCGCCAGCAGCTTGGACTGGGGTGGAGGGCCCCAGCATTTT. The chain has TRBV5-1 and TRBJ1-5; D is unresolved. Trimming cost V 0 bases and J 9 bases, with 13 bases left between them. The V gene's germline CDR1 is SGHRS and CDR2 YFSETQ. The CDR3 contains 14 residues. Together with reference TRBV5-1 and TRBJ1-5, the CDR3 gives the full variable domain: KAGVTQTPRYLIKTRGQQVTLSCSPISGHRSVSWYQQTPGQGLQFLFEYFSETQRNKGNFPGRFSGRQFSNSRSEMNVSTLELGDSALYLCASSLDWGGGPQHFGDGTRLSIL.